This is a list of T cell receptor beta chains from one sample in a study of cytotoxic CD8 clonotypes in ibrutinib-treated CLL. Sequencing was performed with immunoSEQ multiplex PCR; in TCRdb, only in-frame clones are kept and a portion is missing. The sample includes about 57,000 clones, around 60% of them seen just once. Sequences were derived from PBMCs, sampled after 24 months of ibrutinib treatment. The receptors here all came from a human donor with chronic lymphocytic leukemia. Each CDR3 is given with its conserved first and last residue. A D gene is named only where the DNA matches it firmly. Size is omitted from some rows. Given values are once, few, many or a class for expanded clones.

TRBJ1-5 | - | - | TRBV5-5 | TGTGCCAGCAGCCCCCGTACTACAGCGGGGGACAATCAGCCCCAGCATTTT | CASSPRTTAGDNQPQHF
TRBJ2-5 | - | many | TRBV19 | TGTGCCAGTAGTATCAGGCCCGTTGGGGCCCAGTACTTC | CASSIRPVGAQYF
TRBJ2-3 | - | - | TRBV10-3 | TGTGCCATCCAGAGAAGGGTGTCTAGCACAGATACGCAGTATTTT | CAIQRRVSSTDTQYF
TRBJ2-5 | - | - | TRBV20-1 | TGCAGTGTCCAGGGCGGAGAGACCCAGTACTTC | CSVQGGETQYF
TRBJ1-5 | TRBD1 | - | TRBV7-9 | TGTGCCAGCAGCTTAGGGACAGGGAGTCAGCCCCAGCATTTT | CASSLGTGSQPQHF
TRBJ1-5 | - | - | TRBV28 | TGTGCCAGCAGTACAGGGTGGCGTAGCAATCAGCCCCAGCATTTT | CASSTGWRSNQPQHF
TRBJ1-5 | - | few | TRBV13 | TGTGCCAGCAGCTTAAAGGGGCGAGGTCAGCCCCAGCATTTT | CASSLKGRGQPQHF
TRBJ1-5 | TRBD1 | many | TRBV2 | TGTGCCAGCAGGAGGGACAGGGCAGACAATCAGCCCCAGCATTTT | CASRRDRADNQPQHF
TRBJ2-1 | - | many | TRBV19 | TGTGCCAGTAGTATAGGGGGTTTGGGCGAGCAGTTCTTC | CASSIGGLGEQFF
TRBJ2-7 | TRBD1 | many | TRBV28 | TGTGCCAGCAACCCCCCGGGGACAGCCTACGAGCAGTACTTC | CASNPPGTAYEQYF
TRBJ1-6 | - | - | TRBV7-8 | TGTGCCAGCAGCCGCGACGGGACGAATTCACCCCTCCACTTT | CASSRDGTNSPLHF